Shown below are 25 T cell receptor beta chains from a single sample sequenced in a study of regulatory T cells in long-lasting Graves disease. The sample's time point: newly diagnosed GD, antithyroid drugs for less than 3 months. Following extraction of RNA from PBMCs, that RNA was used to make the TCR library. Both iRepertoire HTBI primers and Arm-PCR of CDR3 regions were used to build the TCR beta libraries. TCRdb fed the multiplex PCR reads into MiXCR, producing one record per CDR3 protein. The sample contains around 400,000 distinct CDR3 sequences, roughly a sixth of which appear only once. The sequencing used peripheral blood mononuclear cells (PBMCs), collected at new diagnosis, from a patient treated with antithyroid drugs. These receptors came from a female donor with Graves disease.

This clonotype appeared a few times. This sequence joins TRBV29-1 and TRBJ1-2; 7 bases align to TRBD1. Germline CDR1 is SQVTM and CDR2 is ANQGSEA. The CDR3 covers 15 residues. Trimming took 4 bases from V and 1 from J; bases not matched to a gene: 9. In DNA form, the CDR3 reads TGCAGCGTTGGAGGGGACAGCTATGTTAACTATGGCTACACCTTC. It is translated as CSVGGDSYVNYGYTF.

This clonotype was counted a few times. The chain is built from TRBV20-1 and TRBJ2-1; 8 bases agree with TRBD2. J was trimmed by 12 bases and V by 3 bases; bases with no gene match: 13. The CDR3 runs to 14 residues. Germline lookup yields CDR1 DFQATT and CDR2 SNEGSKA (reference sequence). The CDR3, as DNA: TGCAGTGCTAGTCCGGCTAGCGGGTGGTCAGGGCAGTTCTTC. It yields the protein CSASPASGWSGQFF.

The V and J genes are TRBV14 and TRBJ2-1; no clear D. This CDR3 is 11 amino acids long. The germline V gene has CDR1 SGHDN and CDR2 FVKESK. Trimming shortened V by 1 base and J by 8 bases, and 3 bases separated the two germline ends. The CDR3 loop is CASSQGYEQFF. As DNA, the CDR3 is TGTGCCAGCAGCCAAGGATATGAGCAGTTCTTC. Full variable domain (outside the CDR3, taken from reference TRBV14 and TRBJ2-1): EAGVTQFPSHSVIEKGQTVTLRCDPISGHDNLYWYRRVMGKEIKFLLHFVKESKQDESGMPNNRFLAERTGGTYSTLKVQPAELEDSGVYFCASSQGYEQFFGPGTRLTVL.

The J gene is TRBJ1-5, the V gene TRBV29-1, with a weak D call TRBD1 (6 bases). Germline CDR1 SQVTM, CDR2 ANQGSEA. V shed 6 bases and J shed 4 bases, with 13 bases lying between them. This CDR3 comprises 13 residues. The CDR3 nucleotides read TGCAGCGTAGGGGGGGGACCTAATCAGCCCCAGCATTTT. Its protein is CSVGGGPNQPQHF.

This clonotype was counted ten times or more. The V call is TRBV20-1, the J call TRBJ1-5, with a possible D match to TRBD1 (6 bases). CDR1 and CDR2 from the germline V gene are DFQATT and SNEGSKA (reference sequence). V lost 4 bases and J 1 base, leaving 17 bases between the germline ends. The CDR3 loop spans 16 amino acids. The CDR3 region has the DNA TGCAGTGCTACCCCGATGGGGGGCGGGAGCAATCAGCCCCAGCATTTT. It is translated as CSATPMGGGSNQPQHF.

The rearrangement joins TRBV5-1 to TRBJ2-1; D assignment may be TRBD1 or TRBD2 (5 bases each). The CDR3 spans 14 residues. Per the germline V gene, CDR1 is SGHRS and CDR2 is YFSETQ. V was trimmed by 4 bases and J by 12 bases, leaving 20 bases between them. The CDR3 loop is CASSPGSLGERQFF. In nucleotides, the CDR3 is TGCGCCAGCAGCCCCGGATCGTTGGGGGAGCGGCAGTTCTTC.

This clonotype appeared many times. The chain uses TRBV18 and TRBJ1-1; TRBD1 is a possible D gene (6 bases). The CDR3 is 15 residues long. Germline lookup yields CDR1 KGHSH and CDR2 LQKENI. Trimming removed 5 bases at V and 4 bases at J, with 17 bases between. The CDR3 coding sequence is TGTGCCAGCTCATTCTCAACAGGGATGGGCACTGAAGCTTTCTTT. Protein product: CASSFSTGMGTEAFF.

The rearrangement links TRBV19 to TRBJ1-5; D remains ambiguous. V was cut by 4 bases and J by 5 bases, with 18 bases left in between. This CDR3 comprises 16 residues. Germline values: CDR1 LNHDA, CDR2 SQIVND (reference sequence). The CDR3 reads CASSNPMGGFDQPQHF. CDR3 DNA: TGTGCCAGTAGTAACCCCATGGGAGGGTTCGATCAGCCCCAGCATTTT.

This clonotype came up a few times. The gene calls are TRBV5-1 and TRBJ2-3; no definite D call. V shed 0 bases and J shed 4 bases, with 12 bases lying between them. The CDR3 is made up of 15 amino acids. Germline CDR1 is SGHRS and CDR2 is YFSETQ. The CDR3 spells CASSLAVQTSDTQYF. The CDR3 DNA reads TGCGCCAGCAGCTTGGCCGTACAGACATCAGATACGCAGTATTTT.

This clonotype was counted at least ten times. The rearrangement joins TRBV12-3 or TRBV12-4 to TRBJ2-1, with D possibly TRBD2 on 6 matching bases. The ends were cut back, 6 bases at V and 6 bases at J, with 24 bases in the middle. CDR3 length: 17 amino acids. CDR3 coding DNA: TGTGCCAGCAGGAAACGCGGTGAGACTAGGAACAGCAATGAGCAGTTCTTC. Its protein is CASRKRGETRNSNEQFF.

This rearrangement joins TRBV24-1 to TRBJ1-5; 7 positions agree with TRBD1. J was trimmed by 5 bases and V by 9 bases; bases with no gene match: 6. Germline CDR1 and CDR2: KGHDR and SFDVKD. This CDR3 spans 13 amino acids. The CDR3 sequence is CATSGQAYQPQHF. The CDR3 DNA is TGTGCCACCTCCGGACAGGCTTATCAGCCCCAGCATTTT.

Ten or more counts support this clonotype. The CDR3: CASSQGGHFPEAFF. CDR3 nucleotide sequence: TGTGCCAGCAGCCAAGGGGGGCATTTCCCTGAAGCTTTCTTT. The chain uses TRBV3-1 and TRBJ1-1, with a weak D call TRBD1 (6 bases). CDR3 length: 14 residues. V was pared by 1 base and J by 6 bases, with 12 bases between. From germline, CDR1 is LGHDT and CDR2 YNNKEL (reference sequence).

This clonotype was counted at least ten times. V and J are TRBV3-1 and TRBJ1-1; D unclear. CDR1 is LGHDT and CDR2 is YNNKEL in the germline V gene (reference sequence). V was cut by 1 base and J by 11 bases, with 11 bases left in between. The CDR3 totals 12 residues. The chain's CDR3 is CASSQGEIEAFF. The CDR3 DNA sequence: TGTGCCAGCAGCCAAGGGGAGATCGAGGCTTTCTTT.

This clonotype was counted at least ten times. V gene TRBV5-4 combines with J gene TRBJ2-2; 8 positions match TRBD2. The CDR3 has 15 amino acids. Germline CDR1 and CDR2: SGHNT and YYREEE (reference sequence). Losses at the gene ends were 2 bases for V and 5 bases for J; bases not matched to a gene: 5. Here the CDR3 reads CASSFQRESTGELFF. The CDR3, as DNA: TGTGCCAGCAGCTTCCAGCGGGAGTCGACCGGGGAGCTGTTTTTT.

The rearrangement links TRBV20-1 to TRBJ1-1; TRBD1 is a possible D gene (5 bases). V was cut by 3 bases and J by 3 bases, with 14 bases left in between. The CDR3 is 14 residues long. Germline-derived CDR1 and CDR2 are DFQATT and SNEGSKA (reference sequence). CDR3 coding DNA: TGCAGTGCTAGCTTATTGGGGCGGGACACTGAAGCTTTCTTT. It yields the protein CSASLLGRDTEAFF.

The chain has TRBV30 and TRBJ2-7; 9 bases are shared with TRBD1. There are 14 residues in the CDR3. Germline V gene sequence: CDR1 GTSNPN, CDR2 SVGIG (reference sequence). Losses at the gene ends were 5 bases for V and 2 bases for J; bases not matched to a gene: 7. The CDR3 region has the DNA TGTGCCTGGTCTATGGGGACAGGGACCTACGAGCAGTACTTC. It codes for CAWSMGTGTYEQYF.

This clonotype was observed a few times. The rearrangement joins TRBV5-5 to TRBJ2-1; D unresolved. CDR1 is SGHKS and CDR2 is YYEKEE in the germline V gene (reference sequence). CDR3 size: 16 residues. V lost 4 bases, J lost 0 bases, and 14 bases lay in between. The CDR3 sequence is CASSRLSGLSYNEQFF. CDR3 DNA sequence: TGTGCCAGCAGCCGTCTATCCGGTCTCTCCTACAATGAGCAGTTCTTC. The variable domain in full, completed from reference TRBV5-5 and TRBJ2-1, reads DAGVTQSPTHLIKTRGQQVTLRCSPISGHKSVSWYQQVLGQGPQFIFQYYEKEERGRGNFPDRFSARQFPNYSSELNVNALLLGDSALYLCASSRLSGLSYNEQFFGPGTRLTVL.

The chain uses TRBV5-5 and TRBJ2-2; 11 bases line up with TRBD2. With 0 bases clipped from V and 1 base from J, the junction kept 5 bases outside the gene matches. Per germline, CDR1 SGHKS and CDR2 YYEKEE (reference sequence). The CDR3 contains 18 residues. The CDR3: CASSLDASGGRNTGELFF. In DNA form, the CDR3 reads TGTGCCAGCAGCTTGGATGCTAGCGGGGGGCGGAACACCGGGGAGCTGTTTTTT.

This clonotype was recorded many times. V is TRBV20-1 and J is TRBJ2-3, with TRBD2 matching over 7 bases. The germline gives CDR1 DFQATT, CDR2 SNEGSKA (reference sequence). This CDR3 is built from 13 residues. Trimming removed 4 bases from V and 6 bases from J; junction bases left unmatched: 7. This CDR3 reads CSATGGWSDTQYF. The CDR3 DNA sequence: TGCAGTGCTACCGGGGGGTGGTCGGATACGCAGTATTTT.

This chain connects TRBV14 to TRBJ2-1; D perhaps matches TRBD2 (5 bases). This CDR3 spans 15 amino acids. V lost 5 bases and J lost 6, with 17 bases in between. From germline, CDR1 is SGHDN and CDR2 FVKESK. The CDR3 region is CASSAKRGWGNEQFF. CDR3 nucleotide sequence: TGTGCCAGCAGCGCTAAGCGAGGGTGGGGCAATGAGCAGTTCTTC.

In its sample, this clonotype was seen many times. The chain recombines TRBV12-5 with TRBJ2-5, with D maybe TRBD1 (6 bases). Trimming cost V 8 bases and J 2 bases, with 18 bases left between them. The CDR3 sequence is 15 residues long. Germline V gene lookup returns CDR1 LGHNT and CDR2 FRNRAP. The CDR3 coding sequence is TGTGCTAGTCAAGAGGGGGACGCAAGACAAGAGACCCAGTACTTC. Translating gives CASQEGDARQETQYF.

In this sample, this clonotype turned up many times. The chain is built from TRBV6-2 or TRBV6-3 and TRBJ2-1, with a weak D call TRBD2 (6 bases). V lost 1 base to trimming and J lost 3 bases, with 19 bases between them. The germline V gene encodes CDR1 MNHEY and CDR2 SVGEGT. The CDR3 runs to 18 residues. Here the CDR3 reads CASSYFPPTSPLYNEQFF. The CDR3 nucleotides read TGTGCCAGCAGTTACTTCCCCCCTACTAGCCCACTCTACAATGAGCAGTTCTTC.

The rearrangement joins TRBV7-9 to TRBJ2-1, with unresolved D. CDR1 SEHNR and CDR2 FQNEAQ come from the germline V gene (reference sequence). CDR3 size: 14 residues. V was shortened by 5 bases and J by 9 bases, with 17 bases between the two germline ends. As DNA, the CDR3 is TGTGCCAGCAGCGTATTAGACTTGGCCGGTGAGCAGTTCTTC. It codes for CASSVLDLAGEQFF.

V is TRBV12-3 or TRBV12-4 and J is TRBJ2-6, with 7 bases identical to TRBD1. Unmatched junction bases numbered 4, after V lost 6 bases and J lost 2 bases. The CDR3 sequence is 15 residues long. The CDR3 reads CASRPDRAGANVLTF. CDR3 DNA: TGTGCCAGCAGACCCGACAGGGCTGGGGCCAACGTCCTGACTTTC.

The sample holds many counts of this clonotype. V gene TRBV5-1 combines with J gene TRBJ1-5; 11 nucleotides match TRBD1. V lost 0 bases and J lost 7; bases outside the gene matches: 3. Germline loops: CDR1 SGHRS, CDR2 YFSETQ. The CDR3 covers 15 residues. The CDR3 sequence is CASSLGGQGGQPQHF. The CDR3 region has the DNA TGCGCCAGCAGCTTGGGGGGACAGGGGGGACAGCCCCAGCATTTT.